The 28 T cell receptor beta chains below were found in one sample sequenced in a study of blood T cell repertoires in COVID-19. Some clones are missing from TCRdb's copy, which holds only in-frame ones; the method was immunoSEQ multiplex PCR. The sample holds about 190,000 clones, around 80% seen once. Source material: peripheral blood. The receptors were sampled from a man aged 25 to 40 with active or convalescent COVID-19.

The chain links TRBV6-1 to TRBJ1-4; D is uncertain. CDR1 and CDR2 from the germline V gene are MNHNS and SASEGT. With 1 base removed from V and 5 bases from J, the gap between germline ends came to 11 bases. The CDR3 has 15 residues. Here the CDR3 reads CASSEVTAGNEKLFF. In DNA, the CDR3 is TGTGCCAGCAGTGAAGTCACGGCGGGGAATGAAAAACTGTTTTTT.

The sample holds many counts of this clone. This sample also contains other DNA sequences that code for the same CDR3. The chain joins TRBV7-2 to TRBJ2-1, with 7 bases matching TRBD2. J was trimmed by 5 bases and V by 4 bases; bases with no gene match: 8. The CDR3 is made up of 15 amino acids. Germline CDR1 is SGHTA and CDR2 is FQGNSA. This CDR3 is CASSSLAGSHNEQFF. In DNA, the CDR3 is TGTGCCAGCAGCTCCTTAGCGGGTTCACACAATGAGCAGTTCTTC.

V usage is TRBV5-5 and J usage is TRBJ1-5, with D maybe TRBD1 (6 bases). V lost 2 bases, J lost 6 bases, and 6 bases lay in between. The germline CDR1 and CDR2 sequences are SGHKS and YYEKEE (reference sequence). CDR3 length: 12 residues. CDR3 loop: CASSLQGQPQHF. DNA of the CDR3: TGTGCCAGCAGCTTACAGGGTCAGCCCCAGCATTTT.

The V and J genes are TRBV27 and TRBJ1-2, with 8 bases identical to TRBD1. Trimming removed 6 bases from V and 4 bases from J; junction bases left unmatched: 4. Per the germline V gene, CDR1 is MNHEY and CDR2 is SMNVEV (reference sequence). CDR3 length: 13 residues. CDR3 in DNA: TGTGCCAGCAGAACCACAGGGGGCTATGGCTACACCTTC. This codes for CASRTTGGYGYTF.

The CDR3 is CASGLGATDTQYF. The CDR3 coding sequence is TGTGCTAGTGGACTCGGAGCAACAGATACGCAGTATTTT. This sequence joins TRBV12-5 and TRBJ2-3; no definite D call. Germline lookup yields CDR1 LGHNT and CDR2 FRNRAP. This CDR3 has 13 amino acids. V was cut by 6 bases and J by 3 bases, with 10 bases left in between.

The rearrangement links TRBV21-1 to TRBJ2-7; the tabulated D call, TRBD1, remains unverified against the DNA. TRBV21-1 has pseudogene status. The CDR3 is made up of 18 amino acids. The CDR3 here is CASSMGDSGPLPPYEQYV. CDR3 nucleotides: TGTGCCAGCAGCATGGGGGACAGCGGCCCCCTCCCGCCCTACGAGCAGTACGTC.

This clone has more than one count but fewer than ten. One end of the junction varies from germline; a read error may be responsible. The rearrangement joins TRBV4-1 to TRBJ2-5, with D possibly matching TRBD1 (5 bases). Per germline, CDR1 MGHRA and CDR2 YSYEKL. This CDR3 has 14 amino acids. The CDR3 is CASSQDMGKRTRHF. In DNA form, the CDR3 reads TGCGCCAGCAGCCAAGATATGGGTAAAAGGACACGACACTTC.

This chain links TRBV27 with TRBJ2-1, with TRBD1 matching over 7 bases. J lost 3 bases, V lost 9 bases, and 8 bases had no gene match. The CDR3 spans 14 residues. Germline assignment: CDR1 MNHEY and CDR2 SMNVEV (reference sequence). CDR3 protein: CASRHRGDYNEQFF. DNA for the CDR3: TGTGCCAGTCGGCACAGGGGAGACTACAATGAGCAGTTCTTC.

This chain connects TRBV2 to TRBJ1-5; 8 bases fit TRBD1. The V gene end was trimmed by 5 bases and the J gene end by 6 bases; junction bases not matched to a gene: 6. This CDR3 is built from 14 residues. The germline CDR1 and CDR2 sequences are SNHLY and FYNNEI. In DNA form, the CDR3 reads TGTGCCAGCAGTCGACAGGGGATCGGTCAGCCCCAGCATTTT. Amino acids: CASSRQGIGQPQHF. The full variable domain, completed using reference TRBV2 and TRBJ1-5, is EPEVTQTPSHQVTQMGQEVILRCVPISNHLYFYWYRQILGQKVEFLVSFYNNEISEKSEIFDDQFSVERPDGSNFTLKIRSTKLEDSAMYFCASSRQGIGQPQHFGDGTRLSIL.

The chain couples TRBV6-4 to TRBJ2-1; 10 bases agree with TRBD2. Germline lookup yields CDR1 MRHNA and CDR2 SNTAGT. The ends lost 3 bases at V and 6 bases at J; junction bases unmatched: 8. The CDR3 is 16 amino acids. CDR3 nucleotides: TGTGCCAGCAGTGATGACATCGCTAGCGGGAGCAATGAGCAGTTCTTC. Its translation: CASSDDIASGSNEQFF.

The chain employs TRBV18 and TRBJ2-2; the match to TRBD2 covers 13 bases. Germline V gene lookup returns CDR1 KGHSH and CDR2 LQKENI. Trimming at V came to 4 bases and at J to 6 bases, leaving 8 bases not matched to a gene. The CDR3 contains 17 residues. In DNA form, the CDR3 reads TGTGCCAGCTCACTCCTCGGACTAGCGGGAGAGGCCGGGGAGCTGTTTTTT. Its protein is CASSLLGLAGEAGELFF.

At least ten counts were recorded for this clone. The gene calls are TRBV6-2 or TRBV6-3 and TRBJ2-6; 11 bases fit TRBD1. In germline, CDR1 is MNHEY, CDR2 SVGEGT. The CDR3 is 16 residues long. V lost 5 bases, J lost 2 bases, and 2 bases stayed unmatched. The chain's CDR3 is CASSGTGGTGANVLTF. CDR3 DNA: TGTGCCAGCAGTGGGACAGGGGGGACTGGGGCCAACGTCCTGACTTTC.

This chain joins TRBV5-1 and TRBJ1-1; TRBD1 agrees at 10 bases. The CDR3 extends over 14 amino acids. V was pared by 3 bases and J by 5 bases, with 4 bases of the junction left unmatched. Germline V lookup: CDR1 SGHRS, CDR2 YFSETQ. CDR3 coding DNA: TGCGCCAGCAGCTCCGGGACAGGGGTTACTGAAGCTTTCTTT. Protein sequence: CASSSGTGVTEAFF.

This clone was detected only a few times. J is TRBJ1-4 and V is TRBV3-1 (or the pseudogene TRBV3-2); TRBD1 matches 9 bases. Germline CDR1 is LGHDT and CDR2 is YNNKEL (reference sequence). This CDR3 has 15 amino acids. The V segment lost 1 base and the J segment 7 bases; nucleotides outside the gene matches: 4. CDR3 protein: CASSQVGTGTEKLFF. Written as DNA, the CDR3 is TGTGCCAGCAGCCAAGTCGGGACAGGGACTGAAAAACTGTTTTTT.

V usage is TRBV9 and J usage is TRBJ2-3; 15 positions agree with TRBD2. CDR3 length: 19 amino acids. After removal of 4 bases from V and 3 bases from J, the junction contained 12 bases not matched to a gene. Germline lookup yields CDR1 SGDLS and CDR2 YYNGEE. For the CDR3, the DNA is TGTGCCAGCAGCCCGAGACCCGGGACTAGCGGGAGGAGAACAGATACGCAGTATTTT. Amino acids: CASSPRPGTSGRRTDTQYF.

As for this clone: Other nucleotide sequences from this sample produce the same CDR3. The chain employs TRBV30 and TRBJ1-3, with TRBD1 as a possible D gene (6 bases). V lost 0 bases, J lost 4 bases, and 7 bases lay in between. CDR1 and CDR2 (germline): GTSNPN, SVGIG (reference sequence). This CDR3 is built from 13 residues. CDR3 residues: CAWSVQGGNTIYF. CDR3 DNA sequence: TGTGCCTGGAGTGTACAGGGCGGAAACACCATATATTTT.

This clone was observed once. The chain couples TRBV6-5 to TRBJ2-7, with D possibly TRBD2 on 5 matching bases. The CDR3 is made up of 15 amino acids. Germline loops: CDR1 MNHEY, CDR2 SVGAGI. Trimming removed 2 bases at V and 0 bases at J, with 11 bases between. Here the CDR3 reads CASSYPGLTSYEQYF. CDR3 coding DNA: TGTGCCAGCAGTTACCCAGGACTGACCTCCTACGAGCAGTACTTC.

The chain recombines TRBV7-8 with TRBJ2-7, with 8 nucleotides matching TRBD1. V dropped 4 bases and J dropped 3; count of bases not matched to a gene: 14. The CDR3 has 17 residues. In germline, CDR1 is SGHVS, CDR2 FQNEAQ. CDR3 nucleotide sequence: TGTGCCAGCAGCTCCGGGGGTTCAGGGGGCGTCGGCTACGAGCAGTACTTC. It specifies CASSSGGSGGVGYEQYF.

The V gene is TRBV5-4, the J gene TRBJ1-1; D might be TRBD1 (5 bases). In germline, CDR1 is SGHNT, CDR2 YYREEE (reference sequence). V was trimmed by 4 bases and J by 0 bases, leaving 13 bases between them. The CDR3 runs 15 residues. The CDR3 reads CASSTGGLMNTEAFF. DNA for the CDR3: TGTGCCAGCAGCACGGGGGGTCTTATGAACACTGAAGCTTTCTTT.

The CDR3 sequence: CASSLASGGLADTQYF. CDR3 nucleotides: TGTGCCAGCAGCCTAGCTAGCGGGGGGCTCGCAGATACGCAGTATTTT. The chain has TRBV9 and TRBJ2-3, with TRBD2 identical over 11 bases. The CDR3 extends over 16 amino acids. Germline V CDR1 and CDR2: SGDLS, YYNGEE. The V segment lost 4 bases and the J segment 4 bases; nucleotides outside the gene matches: 8.

The J gene is TRBJ1-1, the V gene TRBV5-8; unclear D gene. The CDR3 runs to 14 residues. Trimming removed 1 base from V and 2 bases from J, with 9 bases in between. Germline lookup yields CDR1 SGHTS and CDR2 YDEGEE. CDR3 protein: CASSLTVLNTEAFF. The CDR3 coding sequence is TGTGCCAGCAGCTTGACAGTCCTTAACACTGAAGCTTTCTTT.

The chain links TRBV30 to TRBJ1-1, with D perhaps matching TRBD1 (5 bases). Germline values: CDR1 GTSNPN, CDR2 SVGIG (reference sequence). V was shortened by 1 base and J by 5 bases, with 11 bases between the two germline ends. CDR3 length equals 13 residues. CDR3 sequence: CAWSERGGTEAFF. In nucleotides, the CDR3 is TGTGCCTGGAGTGAGAGGGGAGGGACTGAAGCTTTCTTT.

This sequence joins TRBV19 and TRBJ1-5; D gene ambiguous. The CDR3 loop spans 14 amino acids. The V and J ends lost 6 bases and 0 bases respectively, with 9 bases between them. The germline V gene encodes CDR1 LNHDA and CDR2 SQIVND (reference sequence). The CDR3 region has the DNA TGTGCCAGTAGAGAGCTTTATAGCAATCAGCCCCAGCATTTT. Translated: CASRELYSNQPQHF.

This sequence joins TRBV6-5 and TRBJ2-1, with 7 nucleotides matching TRBD2. V shed 4 bases, J shed 8 bases, and the junction held 14 bases outside the gene matches. From germline, CDR1 is MNHEY and CDR2 SVGAGI. The CDR3 consists of 16 residues. The CDR3 DNA sequence: TGTGCCAGCAGTTCTCGAGGAAGCGGGACTATGGATGAGCAGTTCTTC. As protein: CASSSRGSGTMDEQFF.

The V gene is TRBV20-1, the J gene TRBJ1-6; D might be TRBD1 (6 bases). Per germline, CDR1 DFQATT and CDR2 SNEGSKA (reference sequence). This CDR3 region has 14 residues. V lost 3 bases and J lost 6, with 12 bases in between. CDR3 in DNA: TGCAGTGCTAGTGGTTTGGACAGTAATTCACCCCTCCACTTT. Amino acids: CSASGLDSNSPLHF.

This clone was recorded a few times. The J gene is TRBJ2-7, the V gene TRBV7-3, with TRBD1 as a possible D gene (5 bases). The CDR3 sequence is 13 residues long. Per germline, CDR1 SGHTA and CDR2 FQGTGA. Trimming pared 2 bases from V and 7 bases from J, leaving 12 bases between. CDR3 residues: CASSLSSGREQYV. Written as DNA, the CDR3 is TGTGCCAGCAGCTTATCGTCAGGGCGGGAGCAGTACGTC.

This clone was counted a single time. The V call is TRBV7-2, the J call TRBJ2-1, with a possible D match to TRBD2 (5 bases). Germline values: CDR1 SGHTA, CDR2 FQGNSA. This CDR3 has 15 amino acids. The V end was cut by 4 bases, the J end by 5 bases, with 15 bases between. The CDR3 loop reads CASSSQSVGNNEQFF. The CDR3 DNA is TGTGCCAGCAGCTCCCAGTCGGTCGGGAACAATGAGCAGTTCTTC. The full variable domain, with the rest looked up from reference TRBV7-2 and TRBJ2-1, is GAGVSQSPSNKVTEKGKDVELRCDPISGHTALYWYRQSLGQGLEFLIYFQGNSAPDKSGLPSDRFSAERTGGSVSTLTIQRTQQEDSAVYLCASSSQSVGNNEQFFGPGTRLTVL.

The chain carries TRBV6-5 and TRBJ2-6; TRBD1 might be the D (5 bases). There are 15 residues in the CDR3. Germline V gene sequence: CDR1 MNHEY, CDR2 SVGAGI. V lost 5 bases to trimming and J lost 3 bases, with 11 bases between them. The CDR3 DNA follows: TGTGCCAGCAGTCCGACAGTTTTTGGGGCCAACGTCCTGACTTTC. It specifies CASSPTVFGANVLTF.